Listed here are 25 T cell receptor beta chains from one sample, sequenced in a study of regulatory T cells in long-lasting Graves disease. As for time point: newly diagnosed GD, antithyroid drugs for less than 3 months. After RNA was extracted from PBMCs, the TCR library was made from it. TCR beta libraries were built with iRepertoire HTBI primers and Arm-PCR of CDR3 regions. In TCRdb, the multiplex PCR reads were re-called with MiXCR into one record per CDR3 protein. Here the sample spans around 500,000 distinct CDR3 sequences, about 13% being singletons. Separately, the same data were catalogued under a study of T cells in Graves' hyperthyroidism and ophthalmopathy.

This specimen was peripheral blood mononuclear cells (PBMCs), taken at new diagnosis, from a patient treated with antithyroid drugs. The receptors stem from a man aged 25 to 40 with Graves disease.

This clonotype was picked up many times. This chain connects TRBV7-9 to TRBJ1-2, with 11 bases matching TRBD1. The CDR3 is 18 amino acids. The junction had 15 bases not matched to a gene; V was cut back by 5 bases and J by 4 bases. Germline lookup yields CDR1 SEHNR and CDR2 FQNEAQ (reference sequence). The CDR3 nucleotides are TGTGCCAGCAGCCCTCCTCACCGGGACAGGGGGACCATCTATGGCTACACCTTC. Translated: CASSPPHRDRGTIYGYTF.

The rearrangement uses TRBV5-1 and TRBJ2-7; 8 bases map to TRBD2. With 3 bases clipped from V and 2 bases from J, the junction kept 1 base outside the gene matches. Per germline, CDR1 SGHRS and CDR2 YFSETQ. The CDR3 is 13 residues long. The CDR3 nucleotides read TGCGCCAGCAGCTCACTAGCGGCCTACGAGCAGTACTTC. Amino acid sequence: CASSSLAAYEQYF.

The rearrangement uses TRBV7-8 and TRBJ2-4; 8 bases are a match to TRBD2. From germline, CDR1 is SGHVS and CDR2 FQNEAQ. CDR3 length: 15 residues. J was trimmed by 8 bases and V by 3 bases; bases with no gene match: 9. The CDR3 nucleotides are TGTGCCAGCAGCTTCCCTAGGGCGGGAGGCCACATTCAGTACTTC. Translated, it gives CASSFPRAGGHIQYF.

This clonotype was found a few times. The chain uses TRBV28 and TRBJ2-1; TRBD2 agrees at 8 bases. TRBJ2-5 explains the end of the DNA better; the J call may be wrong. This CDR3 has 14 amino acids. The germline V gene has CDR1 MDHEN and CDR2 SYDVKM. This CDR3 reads CASTPGGGPETQYF. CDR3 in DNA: TGTGCCAGCACCCCGGGGGGGGGGCCGGAGACCCAGTACTTC.

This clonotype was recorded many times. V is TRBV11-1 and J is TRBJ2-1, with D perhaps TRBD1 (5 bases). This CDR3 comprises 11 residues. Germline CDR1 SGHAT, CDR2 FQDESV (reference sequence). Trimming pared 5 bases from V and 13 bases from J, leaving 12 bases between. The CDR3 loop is CASSLTGLQFF. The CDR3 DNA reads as TGTGCCAGCAGCCTTACAGGTTTACAGTTCTTC.

The CDR3 reads CASSRELVQETQYF. In DNA, the CDR3 is TGCGCCAGCTCTCGGGAGCTGGTACAAGAGACCCAGTACTTC. V and J are TRBV4-1 and TRBJ2-5; D is perhaps TRBD2 (6 bases). There are 14 residues in the CDR3. Trimming shortened V by 8 bases and J by 2 bases, and 15 bases separated the two germline ends. Germline CDR1 and CDR2: MGHRA and YSYEKL.

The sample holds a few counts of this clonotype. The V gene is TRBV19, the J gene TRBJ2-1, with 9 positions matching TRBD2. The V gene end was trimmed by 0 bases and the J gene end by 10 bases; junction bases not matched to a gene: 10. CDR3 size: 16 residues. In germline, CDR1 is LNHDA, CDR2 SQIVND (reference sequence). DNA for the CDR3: TGTGCCAGTAGTATAGAGGGACTAGCTAAAGAGCAGGAGCAGTTCTTC. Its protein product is CASSIEGLAKEQEQFF.

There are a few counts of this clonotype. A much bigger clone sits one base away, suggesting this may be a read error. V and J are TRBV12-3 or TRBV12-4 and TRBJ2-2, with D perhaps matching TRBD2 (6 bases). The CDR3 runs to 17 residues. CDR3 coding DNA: TGTGCCAGCAGTTTCGGGGGAGCCCGGTTTAACACCGGGGAGCCGTTTTTT. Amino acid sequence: CASSFGGARFNTGEPFF.

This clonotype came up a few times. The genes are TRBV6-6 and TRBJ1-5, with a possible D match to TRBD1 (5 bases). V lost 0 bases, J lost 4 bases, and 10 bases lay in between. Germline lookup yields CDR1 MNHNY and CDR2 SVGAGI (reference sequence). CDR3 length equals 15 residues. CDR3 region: CASSYSWQGNQPQHF. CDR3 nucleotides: TGTGCCAGCAGTTACTCGTGGCAGGGTAATCAGCCCCAGCATTTT.

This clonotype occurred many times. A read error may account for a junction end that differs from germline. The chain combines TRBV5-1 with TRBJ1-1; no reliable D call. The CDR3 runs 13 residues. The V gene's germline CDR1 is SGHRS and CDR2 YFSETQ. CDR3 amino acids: CASSLNSNTEAFF. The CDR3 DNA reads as TGTGCCAGCAGCTTAAACTCGAACACTGAAGCTTTCTTT.

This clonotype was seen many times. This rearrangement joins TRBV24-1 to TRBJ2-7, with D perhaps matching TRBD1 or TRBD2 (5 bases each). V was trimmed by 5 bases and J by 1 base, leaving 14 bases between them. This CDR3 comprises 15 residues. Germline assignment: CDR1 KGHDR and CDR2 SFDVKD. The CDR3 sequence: CATSGEGPGSYEQYF. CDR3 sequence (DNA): TGTGCCACCAGTGGCGAGGGGCCTGGGTCCTACGAGCAGTACTTC.

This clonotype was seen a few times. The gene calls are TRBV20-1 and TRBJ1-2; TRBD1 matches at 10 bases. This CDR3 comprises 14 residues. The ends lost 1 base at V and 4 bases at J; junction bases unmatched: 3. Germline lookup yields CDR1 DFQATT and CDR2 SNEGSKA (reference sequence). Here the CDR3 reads CSARGGTGAYGYTF. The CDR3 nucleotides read TGCAGTGCTAGAGGCGGGACAGGGGCCTATGGCTACACCTTC.

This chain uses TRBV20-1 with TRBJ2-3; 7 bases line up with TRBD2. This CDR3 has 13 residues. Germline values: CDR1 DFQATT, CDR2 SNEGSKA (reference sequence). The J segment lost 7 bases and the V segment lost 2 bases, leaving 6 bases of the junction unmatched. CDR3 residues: CSARRASGYTQYF. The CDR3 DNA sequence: TGCAGTGCTAGAAGGGCTAGCGGATATACGCAGTATTTT.

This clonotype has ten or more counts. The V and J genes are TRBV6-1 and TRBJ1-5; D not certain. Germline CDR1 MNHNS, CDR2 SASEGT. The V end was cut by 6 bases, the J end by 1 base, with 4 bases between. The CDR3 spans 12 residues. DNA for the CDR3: TGTGCCAGCAGGGGCAGCAATCAGCCCCAGCATTTT. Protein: CASRGSNQPQHF.

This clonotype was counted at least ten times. The CDR3: CATSREGQGLGKTQYF. CDR3 bases: TGTGCCACCAGCAGAGAGGGACAGGGATTAGGAAAGACCCAGTACTTC. The chain couples TRBV15 to TRBJ2-5, with 9 nucleotides matching TRBD1. The length of the CDR3 is 16 residues. CDR1 and CDR2 (germline): LNHNV, YYDKDF (reference sequence). V trimming: 0 bases; J trimming: 6 bases; junction bases outside the gene matches: 8.

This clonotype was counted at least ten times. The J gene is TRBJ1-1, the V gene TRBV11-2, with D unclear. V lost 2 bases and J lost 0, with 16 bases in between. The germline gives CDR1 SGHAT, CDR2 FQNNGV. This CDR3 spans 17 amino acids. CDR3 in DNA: TGTGCCAGCAGCTTAACCCCACCGATAGCCTTGAACACTGAAGCTTTCTTT. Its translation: CASSLTPPIALNTEAFF.

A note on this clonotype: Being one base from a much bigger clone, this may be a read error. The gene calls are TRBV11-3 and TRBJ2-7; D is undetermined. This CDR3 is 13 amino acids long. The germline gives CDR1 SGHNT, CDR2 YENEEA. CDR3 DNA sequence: TGTGCCAGCAGCTTTCGTGGTGCAAGCGAGCGGTACTTC. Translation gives CASSFRGASERYF.

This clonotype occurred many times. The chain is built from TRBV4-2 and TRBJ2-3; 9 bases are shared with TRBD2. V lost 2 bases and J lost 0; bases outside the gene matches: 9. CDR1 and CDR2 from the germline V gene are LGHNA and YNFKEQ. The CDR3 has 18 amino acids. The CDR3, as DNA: TGTGCCAGCAGCCAAAGGGGCGCGGGGGGGAGGAGCACAGATACGCAGTATTTT. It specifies CASSQRGAGGRSTDTQYF.

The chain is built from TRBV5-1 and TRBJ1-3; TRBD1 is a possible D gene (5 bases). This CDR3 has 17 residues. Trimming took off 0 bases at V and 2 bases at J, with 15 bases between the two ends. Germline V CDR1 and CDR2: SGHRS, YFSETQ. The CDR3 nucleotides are TGCGCCAGCAGCTTGGACGGGGCCGCCAGGGCTGGAAACACCATATATTTT. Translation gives CASSLDGAARAGNTIYF.

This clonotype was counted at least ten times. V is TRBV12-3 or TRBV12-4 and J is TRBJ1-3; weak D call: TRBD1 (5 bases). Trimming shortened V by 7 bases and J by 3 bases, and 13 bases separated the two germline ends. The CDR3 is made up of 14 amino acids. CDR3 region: CASTVRGFGNTIYF. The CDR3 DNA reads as TGTGCCAGCACAGTGCGGGGGTTTGGAAACACCATATATTTT.

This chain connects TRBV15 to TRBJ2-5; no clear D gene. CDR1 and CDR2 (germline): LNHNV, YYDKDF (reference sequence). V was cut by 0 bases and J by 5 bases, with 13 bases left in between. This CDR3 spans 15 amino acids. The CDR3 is CATSRDRDPAETQYF. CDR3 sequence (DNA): TGTGCCACCAGCAGAGATCGCGATCCGGCCGAGACCCAGTACTTC. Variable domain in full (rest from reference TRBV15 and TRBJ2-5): DAMVIQNPRYQVTQFGKPVTLSCSQTLNHNVMYWYQQKSSQAPKLLFHYYDKDFNNEADTPDNFQSRRPNTSFCFLDIRSPGLGDTAMYLCATSRDRDPAETQYFGPGTRLLVL.

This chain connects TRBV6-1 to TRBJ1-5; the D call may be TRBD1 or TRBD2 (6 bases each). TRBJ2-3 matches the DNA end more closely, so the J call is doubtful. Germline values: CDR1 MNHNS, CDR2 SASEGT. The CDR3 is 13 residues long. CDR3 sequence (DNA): TGTGCCAGCACCGTAGGGGGAGGTCAGCCCCAGTATTTT. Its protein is CASTVGGGQPQYF.

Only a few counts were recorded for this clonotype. CDR3 in amino acids: CASSFDLTGTGPTDTQYF. CDR3 bases: TGTGCCAGCAGCTTTGACCTTACCGGGACAGGACCCACAGATACGCAGTATTTT. V is TRBV7-9 and J is TRBJ2-3, with 8 bases matching TRBD1. The length of the CDR3 is 18 residues. Germline-derived CDR1 and CDR2 are SEHNR and FQNEAQ (reference sequence). With V trimmed by 3 bases and J by 2 bases, 13 bases remained unmatched.

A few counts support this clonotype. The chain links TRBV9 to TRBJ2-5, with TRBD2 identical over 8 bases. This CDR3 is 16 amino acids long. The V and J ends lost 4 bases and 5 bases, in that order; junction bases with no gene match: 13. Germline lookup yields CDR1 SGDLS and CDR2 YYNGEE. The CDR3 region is CASSPPPREGRETQYF. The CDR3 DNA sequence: TGTGCCAGCAGCCCCCCCCCACGGGAGGGCCGTGAGACCCAGTACTTC.

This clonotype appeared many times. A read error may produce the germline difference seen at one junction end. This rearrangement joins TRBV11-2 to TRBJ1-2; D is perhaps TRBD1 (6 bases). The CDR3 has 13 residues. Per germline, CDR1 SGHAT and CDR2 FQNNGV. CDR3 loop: CASITGSKYGYTF. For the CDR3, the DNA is TGTGCCAGCATCACAGGGTCTAAATATGGCTACACCTTC.